The 19 T cell receptor beta chains given below trace back to one sample, sequenced in a study of blood T cell repertoires in COVID-19. Some clones are missing from TCRdb's copy, which holds only in-frame ones; the method was immunoSEQ multiplex PCR. The sample includes about 250,000 clones, around 90% of them seen just once. The source material was PBMCs or T cells enriched from blood (not recorded which). Every receptor here comes from a woman under 40 with acute COVID-19.

This clone occurred once. The V gene is TRBV23-1, the J gene TRBJ1-4, with TRBD1 as a possible D gene (5 bases). TRBV23-1 is reported as an ORF; its role is uncertain. V was clipped by 4 bases and J by 0 bases, with 15 bases between them. The CDR3 sequence is 17 residues long. Written as DNA, the CDR3 is TGCGCCAGCAGTCCCAGGGTCGCCTGGGCAACTAATGAAAAACTGTTTTTT. Its protein is CASSPRVAWATNEKLFF.

This clone came up a few times. This chain uses TRBV5-1 with TRBJ1-1; 9 bases match TRBD1. The junction had 22 bases not matched to a gene; V was cut back by 4 bases and J by 6 bases. Germline V CDR1 and CDR2: SGHRS, YFSETQ. The CDR3 is 19 amino acids. In DNA form, the CDR3 reads TGCGCCAGCAGCCCCTTCCATCGCTCGTCCCGGGACAGGGCCCCTGAAGCTTTCTTT. The encoded protein is CASSPFHRSSRDRAPEAFF.

The chain links TRBV9 to TRBJ2-5; 7 bases map to TRBD2. The CDR3 is 16 amino acids. CDR1 and CDR2 from the germline V gene are SGDLS and YYNGEE. The V and J ends lost 0 bases and 5 bases, in that order; junction bases with no gene match: 10. The CDR3 coding sequence is TGTGCCAGCAGCGTAGTCCCCAGCGGGGCCAGGGAGACCCAGTACTTC. It specifies CASSVVPSGARETQYF.

This clone appeared a few times. The chain employs TRBV29-1 and TRBJ1-2; D remains unclear. Trimming shortened V by 5 bases and J by 2 bases, and 15 bases separated the two germline ends. The germline CDR1 and CDR2 sequences are SQVTM and ANQGSEA. The CDR3 length is 14 residues. As DNA, the CDR3 is TGCAGCGTTTTAGAGGGAACCCTGAACTATGGCTACACCTTC. It encodes CSVLEGTLNYGYTF.

The chain joins TRBV19 to TRBJ2-7, with 10 bases lining up with TRBD1. Germline values: CDR1 LNHDA, CDR2 SQIVND (reference sequence). This CDR3 has 14 amino acids. V lost 5 bases and J lost 3; bases outside the gene matches: 4. In DNA form, the CDR3 reads TGTGCCAGTAGTGTCCGGGACAGGGGCTACGAGCAGTACTTC. Amino acid sequence: CASSVRDRGYEQYF.

This chain connects TRBV5-4 to TRBJ1-6; tentative D call: TRBD1 (5 bases). V dropped 0 bases and J dropped 9 bases, with 7 bases sitting between them. The V gene's germline CDR1 is SGHNT and CDR2 YYREEE (reference sequence). The CDR3 runs to 13 residues. The CDR3 region has the DNA TGTGCCAGCAGCTTGGCAGGGCCTTCACCCCTCCACTTT. Residues: CASSLAGPSPLHF.

This clone occurred a few times. V is TRBV28 and J is TRBJ1-5; a weak D match, TRBD1 (5 bases). Germline V lookup: CDR1 MDHEN, CDR2 SYDVKM. CDR3 length: 17 residues. The V gene lost 4 bases and the J gene lost 1 base, with 17 bases spanning the gap. CDR3 protein: CASSSGMGGGSNQPQHF. The CDR3 region has the DNA TGTGCCAGCAGTTCTGGCATGGGGGGGGGAAGCAATCAGCCCCAGCATTTT.

The chain uses TRBV6-4 and TRBJ1-1; no definite D call. The CDR3 extends over 14 amino acids. V was pared by 6 bases and J by 1 base, with 12 bases between. Germline V lookup: CDR1 MRHNA, CDR2 SNTAGT. CDR3 region: CASRNSGSNTEAFF. CDR3 DNA sequence: TGTGCCAGCAGGAATTCCGGGTCGAACACTGAAGCTTTCTTT.

This chain's CDR3 is CASSEALRGTFF. The CDR3 coding sequence is TGTGCCAGCAGTGAAGCACTCAGGGGAACTTTCTTT. This rearrangement joins TRBV2 to TRBJ1-1, with TRBD1 as a possible D gene (6 bases). V lost 0 bases to trimming and J lost 12 bases, with 11 bases between them. Germline V gives CDR1 SNHLY, CDR2 FYNNEI. CDR3 size: 12 residues.

This sequence joins TRBV9 and TRBJ1-5; D call uncertain. The CDR3 is 16 residues long. Germline V gives CDR1 SGDLS, CDR2 YYNGEE. Trimming removed 4 bases from V and 5 bases from J, with 19 bases in between. CDR3 nucleotides: TGTGCCAGCAGCCCCCGCCATGGGAGTTTTTATCAGCCCCAGCATTTT. Encoded protein: CASSPRHGSFYQPQHF. The variable domain in full, completed from reference TRBV9 and TRBJ1-5, reads DSGVTQTPKHLITATGQRVTLRCSPRSGDLSVYWYQQSLDQGLQFLIQYYNGEERAKGNILERFSAQQFPDLHSELNLSSLELGDSALYFCASSPRHGSFYQPQHFGDGTRLSIL.

The rearrangement joins TRBV6-1 to TRBJ2-3; a weak D match, TRBD1 (5 bases). CDR1 and CDR2 (germline): MNHNS, SASEGT. The CDR3 length is 15 residues. Trimming shortened V by 2 bases and J by 5 bases, and 14 bases separated the two germline ends. CDR3 DNA: TGTGCCAGCAGTGAAACTTGGCAGGGCCAAGATACGCAGTATTTT. Residues: CASSETWQGQDTQYF.

This clone was seen once. The chain links TRBV4-1 to TRBJ2-1; 10 bases agree with TRBD2. The CDR3 length is 18 residues. The germline gives CDR1 MGHRA, CDR2 YSYEKL. J gave up 8 bases and V 0 bases, and 13 bases lay outside the gene matches. CDR3 nucleotides: TGCGCCAGCAGCCAAGACCGGGGAGGGACTAGCGTCCTCCATGAGCAGTTCTTC. Encoded protein: CASSQDRGGTSVLHEQFF.

CDR3 sequence: CASSDRGGETQYF. In DNA, the CDR3 is TGTGCCAGCAGCGACAGGGGCGGGGAGACCCAGTACTTC. The rearrangement uses TRBV6-6 and TRBJ2-5; TRBD1 matches 8 bases. Per germline, CDR1 MNHNY and CDR2 SVGAGI (reference sequence). The trim removed 6 bases at V and 5 bases at J, leaving 5 bases unmatched. This CDR3 region has 13 residues.

The chain carries TRBV19 and TRBJ2-5, with 8 bases matching TRBD1. The germline V gene encodes CDR1 LNHDA and CDR2 SQIVND (reference sequence). The CDR3 is made up of 15 amino acids. V dropped 4 bases and J dropped 4; count of bases not matched to a gene: 8. DNA for the CDR3: TGTGCCAGTAGTACTAAGACAGGGGTGGTAGAGACCCAGTACTTC. It is translated as CASSTKTGVVETQYF.

The chain is built from TRBV12-3 or TRBV12-4 and TRBJ2-3, with D perhaps TRBD1 (5 bases). V lost 6 bases, J lost 4 bases, and 8 bases lay in between. The CDR3 contains 12 residues. For the CDR3, the DNA is TGTGCCAGCAGGACAGCGTCAGATACGCAGTATTTT. Its translation: CASRTASDTQYF.

V usage is TRBV14 and J usage is TRBJ1-4; D might be TRBD1 (6 bases). Deletions cut 1 base from V and 7 bases from J, with 16 bases between. This CDR3 spans 16 amino acids. The germline CDR1 and CDR2 sequences are SGHDN and FVKESK. This CDR3 reads CASSQGFGGLGEKLFF. The CDR3 DNA follows: TGTGCCAGCAGCCAAGGATTCGGGGGGCTGGGTGAAAAACTGTTTTTT.

This chain connects TRBV2 to TRBJ2-2; 7 bases fit TRBD1. Germline V gene data show CDR1 as SNHLY and CDR2 as FYNNEI. With 7 bases clipped from V and 6 bases from J, the junction kept 8 bases outside the gene matches. This CDR3 has 14 residues. The DNA of the CDR3 is TGTGCCAGCACCAAAGACAGGGCCGCCGGGGAGCTGTTTTTT. Translating it yields CASTKDRAAGELFF. The whole variable domain, remainder taken from reference TRBV2 and TRBJ2-2, is EPEVTQTPSHQVTQMGQEVILRCVPISNHLYFYWYRQILGQKVEFLVSFYNNEISEKSEIFDDQFSVERPDGSNFTLKIRSTKLEDSAMYFCASTKDRAAGELFFGEGSRLTVL.

This chain links TRBV14 with TRBJ2-7, with TRBD1 matching over 9 bases. Per germline, CDR1 SGHDN and CDR2 FVKESK. J was trimmed by 4 bases and V by 4 bases; bases with no gene match: 2. The CDR3 has 13 amino acids. CDR3 protein: CASSPGQGYEQYF. CDR3 coding DNA: TGTGCCAGCAGCCCGGGACAGGGATACGAGCAGTACTTC.

This chain's CDR3 is CASRPGTSGVHEQYF. The DNA for the CDR3 is TGTGCCAGCAGGCCGGGGACTAGCGGGGTGCACGAGCAGTACTTC. The chain employs TRBV6-5 and TRBJ2-7; 13 nucleotides agree with TRBD2. The CDR3 runs to 15 residues. With 6 bases clipped from V and 5 bases from J, the junction kept 7 bases outside the gene matches. CDR1 and CDR2 (germline): MNHEY, SVGAGI.